This passage covers 26 T cell receptor beta chains from one sample sequenced in a study of T cell responses to AZD1222 COVID-19 vaccine. Clones were sequenced by immunoSEQ multiplex PCR, and TCRdb holds only the in-frame ones, with some missing. This table has 130,000 or so clones, approximately 94% appearing once. Sequenced material: peripheral blood, taken on day 0 of AZD1222 vaccination. These receptors were taken from an adult in good health.

This clone was detected a few times. This CDR3 reads CASSHPGQGGEAFF. The CDR3 bases are TGTGCCAGCAGCCATCCGGGACAGGGGGGGGAAGCTTTCTTT. V is TRBV4-2 and J is TRBJ1-1, with 11 nucleotides matching TRBD1. V lost 3 bases, J lost 8 bases, and 5 bases stayed unmatched. CDR1 and CDR2 from the germline V gene are LGHNA and YNFKEQ. This CDR3 is built from 14 residues.

V gene TRBV18 combines with J gene TRBJ1-2; 9 positions match TRBD1. This CDR3 comprises 17 residues. J was trimmed by 1 base and V by 0 bases; bases with no gene match: 6. Germline assignment: CDR1 KGHSH and CDR2 LQKENI. The CDR3: CASSPPGQGSYNYGYTF. The CDR3 DNA reads as TGTGCCAGCTCACCACCGGGACAGGGTTCCTATAACTATGGCTACACCTTC.

This chain uses TRBV7-9 with TRBJ2-7; D not certain. This CDR3 contains 11 residues. The germline V and J ends were trimmed by 3 bases and 3 bases, with 3 bases remaining between them. Germline assignment: CDR1 SEHNR and CDR2 FQNEAQ (reference sequence). The CDR3 region is CASSLSYEQYF. The CDR3 bases are TGTGCCAGCAGCTTGAGCTACGAGCAGTACTTC.

This clone was counted only a few times. This sequence joins TRBV4-1 and TRBJ1-2, with TRBD1 identical over 9 bases. The CDR3 runs to 15 residues. The trim removed 4 bases at V and 10 bases at J, leaving 13 bases unmatched. Looked up from germline, CDR1 is MGHRA and CDR2 is YSYEKL. The CDR3 sequence is CASSRELGQGLDYTF. In DNA form, the CDR3 reads TGCGCCAGCAGCCGAGAACTGGGACAGGGCTTGGACTACACCTTC.

The V gene is TRBV7-9, the J gene TRBJ1-6; no definite D call. Trimming cost V 3 bases and J 8 bases, with 11 bases left between them. The germline CDR1 and CDR2 sequences are SEHNR and FQNEAQ (reference sequence). The CDR3 covers 14 residues. The CDR3 region is CASSFGLRDSPLHF. CDR3 sequence (DNA): TGTGCCAGCAGCTTCGGGCTTAGAGATTCACCCCTCCACTTT.

This sequence joins TRBV28 and TRBJ2-7, with a weak D call TRBD2 (5 bases). The CDR3 extends over 15 amino acids. Germline loops: CDR1 MDHEN, CDR2 SYDVKM. The V end was cut by 5 bases, the J end by 5 bases, with 19 bases between. This chain's CDR3 is CASSPRRGLDHEQYF. For the CDR3, the DNA is TGTGCCAGCAGTCCCCGGAGAGGGTTGGACCACGAGCAGTACTTC.

V gene TRBV4-1 combines with J gene TRBJ2-7; 13 nucleotides agree with TRBD2. The V gene end was trimmed by 5 bases and the J gene end by 3 bases; junction bases not matched to a gene: 4. The CDR3 length is 15 residues. Germline loops: CDR1 MGHRA, CDR2 YSYEKL. DNA of the CDR3: TGCGCCAGCAGCTCCCGACTAGCGGGAGGCTACGAGCAGTACTTC. Translated, it gives CASSSRLAGGYEQYF.

The J gene is TRBJ1-2, the V gene TRBV5-6, with no clear D. This CDR3 is built from 11 residues. Germline V gene lookup returns CDR1 SGHDT and CDR2 YYEEEE. V lost 5 bases and J lost 1, with 3 bases in between. The CDR3 reads CASSFNYGYTF. CDR3 bases: TGTGCCAGCAGTTTTAACTATGGCTACACCTTC.

This clone was seen just once. V usage is TRBV4-1 and J usage is TRBJ2-5; D unresolved. Per germline, CDR1 MGHRA and CDR2 YSYEKL. This CDR3 contains 13 residues. The ends were cut back, 4 bases at V and 1 base at J, with 7 bases in the middle. This CDR3 is CASSRLIQETQYF. DNA of the CDR3: TGCGCCAGCAGCCGCTTAATCCAAGAGACCCAGTACTTC.

CDR3 sequence reads: CASSTIGQGNTEAFF. The CDR3 nucleotides read TGTGCCAGCAGTACTATCGGACAGGGGAACACTGAAGCTTTCTTT. V gene TRBV27 combines with J gene TRBJ1-1; TRBD1 matches 8 bases. The V segment lost 5 bases and the J segment 1 base; nucleotides outside the gene matches: 6. The CDR3 is 15 residues long. The germline gives CDR1 MNHEY, CDR2 SMNVEV (reference sequence).

The J gene is TRBJ2-5, the V gene TRBV7-3, with D hard to call. Trimming shortened V by 2 bases and J by 2 bases, and 9 bases separated the two germline ends. The germline CDR1 and CDR2 sequences are SGHTA and FQGTGA. There are 14 residues in the CDR3. CDR3 loop: CASSLQPLQETQYF. The CDR3 DNA follows: TGTGCCAGCAGCTTACAGCCCCTTCAAGAGACCCAGTACTTC.

The chain couples TRBV6-5 to TRBJ2-2, with 7 bases fitting TRBD2. Germline trimming cut 4 bases from V and 4 bases from J; bases unmatched to any gene: 9. The CDR3 contains 16 residues. Germline CDR1 MNHEY, CDR2 SVGAGI. The CDR3 DNA sequence: TGTGCCAGCAGTTCTAGGTCCAGGGAGGGCACCGGGGAGCTGTTTTTT. Translated, it gives CASSSRSREGTGELFF.

The V call is TRBV9, the J call TRBJ1-6; D is unclear. This CDR3 has 14 residues. V was pared by 6 bases and J by 0 bases, with 7 bases between. Germline values: CDR1 SGDLS, CDR2 YYNGEE. The CDR3 nucleotides read TGTGCCAGCACCGAAAGCTCCTATAATTCACCCCTCCACTTT. This sequence encodes CASTESSYNSPLHF.

In this sample, this clone turned up a few times. The gene calls are TRBV20-1 and TRBJ1-2, with D perhaps matching TRBD1 (6 bases). The CDR3 is 11 residues long. With 4 bases removed from V and 8 bases from J, the gap between germline ends came to 11 bases. Germline V gives CDR1 DFQATT, CDR2 SNEGSKA (reference sequence). CDR3 bases: TGCAGTGCTACTCGGACAGAAGGCTACACCTTC. Translation: CSATRTEGYTF.

The V call is TRBV7-2, the J call TRBJ1-4, with a weak D call TRBD1 (5 bases). The CDR3 sequence is 14 residues long. In germline, CDR1 is SGHTA, CDR2 FQGNSA. Trimming stripped 3 bases from V and 3 bases from J, with 8 bases between. In DNA, the CDR3 is TGTGCCAGCAGCTTTGGGACGGCTAATGAAAAACTGTTTTTT. It is translated as CASSFGTANEKLFF.

The chain joins TRBV19 to TRBJ1-2; 7 positions agree with TRBD1. The CDR3 sequence is 15 residues long. Trimming took 6 bases from V and 4 from J; bases not matched to a gene: 11. Germline values: CDR1 LNHDA, CDR2 SQIVND (reference sequence). CDR3 sequence reads: CASSGGTATFYGYTF. In DNA, the CDR3 is TGTGCCAGTAGCGGCGGGACAGCTACCTTCTATGGCTACACCTTC.

This chain uses TRBV7-6 with TRBJ1-1, with 9 bases lining up with TRBD1. V lost 1 base to trimming and J lost 5 bases; unmatched junction nucleotides: 2. This CDR3 spans 14 amino acids. CDR1 is SGHVS, CDR2 FNYEAQ, per germline. CDR3 loop: CASSLGDRGTEAFF. In DNA, the CDR3 is TGTGCCAGCAGCTTAGGAGACAGGGGGACTGAAGCTTTCTTT.

The V call is TRBV6-5, the J call TRBJ2-2; no firm D call. The CDR3 has 14 residues. CDR1 and CDR2 from the germline V gene are MNHEY and SVGAGI. V was trimmed by 8 bases and J by 1 base, leaving 11 bases between them. CDR3 amino acids: CASVPSWNTGELFF. CDR3 nucleotide sequence: TGTGCCAGCGTCCCCTCGTGGAACACCGGGGAGCTGTTTTTT.

The chain links TRBV7-9 to TRBJ1-1; TRBD1 might be the D (5 bases). The CDR3 totals 13 residues. Per the germline V gene, CDR1 is SEHNR and CDR2 is FQNEAQ (reference sequence). V was shortened by 1 base and J by 8 bases, with 11 bases between the two germline ends. The CDR3 loop reads CASSLVSGTEAFF. The CDR3 DNA is TGTGCCAGCAGCTTAGTGAGTGGGACGGAAGCTTTCTTT.

The CDR3 protein is CASSQTWGKNSPLHF. For the CDR3, the DNA is TGTGCCAGCAGCCAAACCTGGGGGAAAAATTCACCCCTCCACTTT. The chain is built from TRBV4-2 and TRBJ1-6; weak D call: TRBD1 (5 bases). Trimming shortened V by 2 bases and J by 7 bases, and 12 bases separated the two germline ends. The CDR3 is 15 residues long. Germline V gene sequence: CDR1 LGHNA, CDR2 YNFKEQ.

On this clone itself: The junction and the germline gene differ at one end; a read error may be behind it. CDR3 in DNA: TGTGCCAGCAGCTCAACACAGGTGAACTTTGGCTACACCTTC. Translated: CASSSTQVNFGYTF. The V and J genes are TRBV14 and TRBJ1-2, with a possible D match to TRBD1 (5 bases). The CDR3 spans 14 residues. Germline V CDR1 and CDR2: SGHDN, FVKESK. The complete variable domain, with remaining parts taken from reference TRBV14 and TRBJ1-2, reads EAGVTQFPSHSVIEKGQTVTLRCDPISGHDNLYWYRRVMGKEIKFLLHFVKESKQDESGMPNNRFLAERTGGTYSTLKVQPAELEDSGVYFCASSSTQVNFGYTFGSGTRLTVV.

V usage is TRBV9 and J usage is TRBJ2-1; TRBD1 is a possible D gene (5 bases). Germline V CDR1 and CDR2: SGDLS, YYNGEE. The CDR3 is 16 residues long. With 0 bases removed from V and 2 bases from J, the gap between germline ends came to 12 bases. DNA of the CDR3: TGTGCCAGCAGCGTAGGGCAGGGCGGCCCCTACAATGAGCAGTTCTTC. This translates into CASSVGQGGPYNEQFF.

The CDR3 protein is CASSIANSSRLGTEAFF. The CDR3 DNA follows: TGTGCCAGTAGTATAGCTAACAGCAGCAGGCTGGGCACTGAAGCTTTCTTT. V usage is TRBV19 and J usage is TRBJ1-1; D is uncertain. CDR1 and CDR2 (germline): LNHDA, SQIVND (reference sequence). The V and J ends lost 1 base and 4 bases respectively, with 19 bases between them. CDR3 size: 17 residues.

CDR3 in amino acids: CASSPSGGGLETQYF. In nucleotides, the CDR3 is TGTGCCAGCAGCCCTTCCGGGGGTGGTCTAGAGACCCAGTACTTC. J is TRBJ2-5 and V is TRBV5-5; maybe TRBD2 (6 bases). V gave up 4 bases and J gave up 4 bases, with 17 bases separating them. Germline CDR1 SGHKS, CDR2 YYEKEE (reference sequence). The CDR3 is 15 amino acids.

This clone was detected only a few times. V gene TRBV24-1 combines with J gene TRBJ1-2, with 7 positions matching TRBD1. This CDR3 has 15 amino acids. Trimming removed 4 bases from V and 3 bases from J; junction bases left unmatched: 7. Germline V gene data show CDR1 as KGHDR and CDR2 as SFDVKD. CDR3: CATSDKTGKDYGYTF. In DNA form, the CDR3 reads TGTGCCACCAGTGACAAGACAGGGAAGGACTATGGCTACACCTTC.

The genes are TRBV10-3 and TRBJ2-7; the D is unclear. The CDR3 runs to 13 residues. CDR1 ENHRY and CDR2 SYGVKD come from the germline V gene. V lost 2 bases and J 2 bases, leaving 7 bases between the germline ends. CDR3 loop: CAISEGSPYEQYF. The CDR3 bases are TGTGCCATCAGTGAGGGAAGCCCCTACGAGCAGTACTTC.